The clone carrying this T cell receptor (beta chain) was counted at least ten times. The V gene's germline CDR1 is SQVTM and CDR2 ANQGSEA. Trimming removed 3 bases at V and 8 bases at J, with 10 bases between. The CDR3 totals 11 residues. Those patients with uncontrolled infection, other autoimmune disease, pregnancy or lactation were excluded. Diagnoses rested on clinical symptoms, serum thyroxine and TRAb, thyroid ultrasound and orbital computed tomography. This record belongs to a study of T cells in Graves' hyperthyroidism and ophthalmopathy. Regions amplified from RNA transcripts were the TCR beta CDR3 regions. The TCR CDR3 first-round RT-PCR relied on the HTBI primer set. Using its own MiXCR run on the multiplex PCR reads, TCRdb lists one record per CDR3 protein. The table includes 450,000 to 700,000 distinct CDR3 sequences, about 45% detected once.

This TCR came from a woman under 30 with Graves' hyperthyroidism. The sequenced sample was peripheral blood or thyroid tissue (not recorded which). The gene calls are TRBV29-1 and TRBJ1-2; D might be TRBD1 (6 bases). The CDR3, as DNA: TGCAGCGTTGAGAAAGGGACAGGCTACACCTTC. Its translation: CSVEKGTGYTF.